This T cell receptor (beta chain) stems from a study of blood T cell repertoires in COVID-19. Assay: immunoSEQ multiplex PCR; the TCRdb copy retains only in-frame clones and omits some. The sample shows some 300,000 clones, around 92% of them seen only once. Categorization into cohorts depended on clinical history that participants reported. The sample comprised PBMCs or T cells enriched from blood (not recorded which). The sequence derives from a woman in her forties or fifties who had been exposed to COVID-19.

Here the CDR3 DNA reads TGTGCCAGCAGCTTAGTGGGACAGGGATATGAAAAACTGTTTTTT. Its translation is CASSLVGQGYEKLFF. This chain uses TRBV7-9 with TRBJ1-4; the match to TRBD1 covers 9 bases. The trim removed 1 base at V and 6 bases at J, leaving 3 bases unmatched. The CDR3 has 15 residues. CDR1 and CDR2 from the germline V gene are SEHNR and FQNEAQ (reference sequence).